This T cell receptor (beta chain) derives from a study of blood T cell repertoires in COVID-19. Measured with immunoSEQ multiplex PCR; TCRdb has only the in-frame clones, and not every one. The sample includes 300,000 or so clones, about 86% seen only once; the top ten take approximately 4.6%. The clonotype was recovered from a woman in her thirties or forties with acute COVID-19. Sequencing was carried out using PBMCs or T cells enriched from blood (not recorded which).

CDR3 amino acids: CSVELYNEQFF. CDR3 bases: TGCAGCGTTGAACTTTACAATGAGCAGTTCTTC. V usage is TRBV29-1 and J usage is TRBJ2-1, with no clear D. Trimming took 2 bases from V and 4 from J, leaving 3 bases between them. Germline values: CDR1 SQVTM, CDR2 ANQGSEA. There are 11 residues in the CDR3.